The next 26 T cell receptor beta chains were all read from a single sample in a study of shared clonotypes between healthy human individuals. This table comes from immunoSEQ multiplex PCR, and its TCRdb copy is limited to in-frame clones, with some not included. Found here are approximately 740,000 clones, 92% of them singletons; the top ten hold about 24%. Naive CD8 cells comprised CD45RO-negative, CCR7-positively selected cells, excluding terminally differentiated effector memory CD45RA+ cells. What was sequenced was naive CD8+ T cells sorted from blood. These receptors were taken from a man younger than 45 in good health.

This clone came up once. This chain links TRBV13 with TRBJ2-7; D is perhaps TRBD2 (6 bases). The germline gives CDR1 PRHDT, CDR2 FYEKMQ (reference sequence). There are 14 residues in the CDR3. V was pared by 4 bases and J by 2 bases, with 12 bases between. The CDR3 region is CASSSRLEAYEQYF. The CDR3 nucleotides are TGTGCCAGCAGCTCCCGACTAGAGGCCTACGAGCAGTACTTC.

This clone was observed once. Here the CDR3 reads CASTPDRVVDIQYF. CDR3 coding DNA: TGTGCCAGTACACCGGACAGGGTCGTTGACATTCAGTACTTC. The chain couples TRBV7-8 to TRBJ2-4, with 8 bases fitting TRBD1. Looked up from germline, CDR1 is SGHVS and CDR2 is FQNEAQ. CDR3 length equals 14 residues. Trimming took 9 bases from V and 8 from J; bases not matched to a gene: 12.

V and J are TRBV27 and TRBJ2-3; D is possibly TRBD2 (6 bases). Per the germline V gene, CDR1 is MNHEY and CDR2 is SMNVEV (reference sequence). The CDR3 spans 16 residues. The germline V and J ends were trimmed by 2 bases and 0 bases, with 12 bases remaining between them. DNA of the CDR3: TGTGCCAGCAGTTTAGGGACCGGGACTAGCACAGATACGCAGTATTTT. This codes for CASSLGTGTSTDTQYF.

Points on this clone: The sample contains more than one DNA sequence encoding this CDR3. V gene TRBV29-1 combines with J gene TRBJ1-1; D unresolved. Germline CDR1 and CDR2: SQVTM and ANQGSEA. This CDR3 has 12 amino acids. With 5 bases removed from V and 0 bases from J, the gap between germline ends came to 7 bases. CDR3 DNA: TGCAGCGTTCTAGGCTTGAACACTGAAGCTTTCTTT. Translated: CSVLGLNTEAFF.

V and J are TRBV15 and TRBJ1-4, with D uncertain. Germline CDR1 and CDR2: LNHNV and YYDKDF (reference sequence). Trimming cost V 5 bases and J 1 base, with 8 bases left between them. The CDR3 covers 14 residues. CDR3 protein: CATSRRGTNEKLFF. In DNA form, the CDR3 reads TGTGCCACCAGCCGCCGGGGAACTAATGAAAAACTGTTTTTT.

This clone was picked up one time. The chain employs TRBV9 and TRBJ2-7; D possibly corresponds to TRBD1 (6 bases). Trimming took off 0 bases at V and 5 bases at J, with 15 bases between the two ends. The CDR3 runs to 15 residues. In germline, CDR1 is SGDLS, CDR2 YYNGEE. DNA of the CDR3: TGTGCCAGCAGCGTAGGTTCAGGGGTAGAAGACGAGCAGTACTTC. This encodes CASSVGSGVEDEQYF.

The chain is built from TRBV6-1 and TRBJ2-3; no definite D call. Trimming shortened V by 1 base and J by 0 bases, and 20 bases separated the two germline ends. The CDR3 is 19 amino acids. Germline values: CDR1 MNHNS, CDR2 SASEGT. This CDR3 is CASSEDVLSVITSTDTQYF. Written as DNA, the CDR3 is TGTGCCAGCAGTGAAGATGTTCTCAGCGTCATTACTAGCACAGATACGCAGTATTTT.

This chain uses TRBV7-2 with TRBJ2-7, with 8 bases matching TRBD1. Germline CDR1 is SGHTA and CDR2 is FQGNSA. V lost 2 bases and J lost 1; bases outside the gene matches: 7. CDR3 length: 16 amino acids. CDR3 nucleotides: TGTGCCAGCAGCTTACCCCGGGACAGGACGTCCTACGAGCAGTACTTC. This encodes CASSLPRDRTSYEQYF.

The rearrangement joins TRBV7-6 to TRBJ2-3, with D unclear. The CDR3 spans 11 residues. Germline CDR1 is SGHVS and CDR2 is FNYEAQ. V gave up 6 bases and J gave up 2 bases, with 3 bases separating them. In DNA, the CDR3 is TGTGCCAGCAGGAACACAGATACGCAGTATTTT. Protein sequence: CASRNTDTQYF.

This rearrangement joins TRBV5-4 to TRBJ2-7, with TRBD1 matching over 7 bases. Trimming removed 4 bases from V and 0 bases from J; junction bases left unmatched: 7. The CDR3 totals 15 residues. Per the germline V gene, CDR1 is SGHNT and CDR2 is YYREEE (reference sequence). The CDR3 nucleotides are TGTGCCAGCAGCCTCGGACAGGCGAGCTCCTACGAGCAGTACTTC. The encoded protein is CASSLGQASSYEQYF.

The chain couples TRBV12-2 to TRBJ2-3; the table's D call, TRBD1, has no DNA check behind it. TRBV12-2 is listed as a pseudogene. The length of the CDR3 is 15 residues. In DNA form, the CDR3 reads TGTGCAAGTCGCTTAGGGACAGGGTGGTCAGATACGCAGTATTTT. It translates to CASRLGTGWSDTQYF.

The chain joins TRBV27 to TRBJ2-1; possible D gene TRBD2, 7 bases. The CDR3 sequence is 14 residues long. Germline V gives CDR1 MNHEY, CDR2 SMNVEV (reference sequence). Trimming cost V 4 bases and J 4 bases, with 11 bases left between them. The CDR3 reads CASSSGGGYNEQFF. CDR3 bases: TGTGCCAGCAGTTCGGGGGGCGGGTACAATGAGCAGTTCTTC.

This chain uses TRBV6-4 with TRBJ2-7; D is unresolved. The V and J ends lost 4 bases and 6 bases respectively, with 13 bases between them. The length of the CDR3 is 13 residues. Germline V gives CDR1 MRHNA, CDR2 SNTAGT. The CDR3 is CASSVLIDPEQYF. The CDR3 DNA is TGTGCCAGCAGTGTTCTGATTGACCCCGAGCAGTACTTC.

This clone was found once. The gene calls are TRBV19 and TRBJ1-5; D is perhaps TRBD1 (6 bases). Germline V lookup: CDR1 LNHDA, CDR2 SQIVND (reference sequence). V was cut by 7 bases and J by 3 bases, with 16 bases left in between. The CDR3 covers 15 residues. The CDR3 bases are TGTGCCAGTAAGCTTAGACAGGACAACAATCAGCCCCAGCATTTT. Translated: CASKLRQDNNQPQHF.

The chain combines TRBV10-2 with TRBJ2-3; D may be TRBD2 (6 bases). The CDR3 length is 14 residues. Trimming took off 5 bases at V and 5 bases at J, with 14 bases between the two ends. Germline CDR1 and CDR2: WSHSY and SAAADI. The chain's CDR3 is CASSPGLSRDTQYF. CDR3 nucleotides: TGCGCCAGCAGTCCGGGACTCAGTAGAGATACGCAGTATTTT.

The chain is built from TRBV7-6 and TRBJ2-1, with 9 bases fitting TRBD1. V shed 1 base and J 4 bases; nucleotides not matched to a gene: 11. From germline, CDR1 is SGHVS and CDR2 FNYEAQ. This CDR3 is built from 18 residues. CDR3 region: CASSLDRGRTPSYNEQFF. For the CDR3, the DNA is TGTGCCAGCAGCTTAGACAGGGGGCGCACCCCGTCGTACAATGAGCAGTTCTTC.

This chain connects TRBV29-1 to TRBJ2-5; D ambiguous. The CDR3 spans 16 residues. CDR1 and CDR2 from the germline V gene are SQVTM and ANQGSEA. The V end was cut by 4 bases, the J end by 2 bases, with 20 bases between. CDR3 sequence (DNA): TGCAGCGTTGTTGGTAAATTCAGGACGATTCAAGAGACCCAGTACTTC. It is translated as CSVVGKFRTIQETQYF.

The chain employs TRBV29-1 and TRBJ2-2; D possibly matches TRBD1 or TRBD2 (7 bases each). The CDR3 runs to 15 residues. CDR1 and CDR2 (germline): SQVTM, ANQGSEA. Trimming cost V 6 bases and J 0 bases, with 14 bases left between them. CDR3 loop: CSVWGGGANTGELFF. CDR3 bases: TGCAGCGTGTGGGGAGGGGGCGCGAACACCGGGGAGCTGTTTTTT.

This clone was seen only a few times. This chain links TRBV19 with TRBJ2-1, with a possible D match to TRBD2 (5 bases). Germline CDR1 LNHDA, CDR2 SQIVND (reference sequence). The CDR3 is made up of 11 amino acids. The ends were cut back, 10 bases at V and 9 bases at J, with 13 bases in the middle. CDR3 DNA: TGTGCCACCCGAACTAGTGGTGAGCAGTTCTTC. Translation: CATRTSGEQFF.

The chain carries TRBV28 and TRBJ1-5; 9 bases are shared with TRBD1. This CDR3 spans 17 amino acids. Germline V gives CDR1 MDHEN, CDR2 SYDVKM. Germline trimming cut 4 bases from V and 0 bases from J; bases unmatched to any gene: 7. The CDR3 region is CASSSPDRGYSNQPQHF. The CDR3 nucleotides read TGTGCCAGCAGTTCCCCGGACAGGGGATATAGCAATCAGCCCCAGCATTTT.

The chain combines TRBV27 with TRBJ2-7; the match to TRBD1 covers 10 bases. V lost 4 bases, J lost 5 bases, and 11 bases stayed unmatched. The CDR3 has 16 residues. CDR1 and CDR2 from the germline V gene are MNHEY and SMNVEV (reference sequence). CDR3: CASSSPRGTGDHEQYF. Written as DNA, the CDR3 is TGTGCCAGCAGTTCCCCCCGCGGGACAGGGGACCACGAGCAGTACTTC.

This clone was counted once. V usage is TRBV2 and J usage is TRBJ2-2; D might be TRBD2 (6 bases). Trimming shortened V by 7 bases and J by 0 bases, and 9 bases separated the two germline ends. This CDR3 spans 14 amino acids. Germline values: CDR1 SNHLY, CDR2 FYNNEI. This CDR3 is CASTGTSNTGELFF. CDR3 nucleotide sequence: TGTGCCAGCACCGGGACTTCGAACACCGGGGAGCTGTTTTTT.

The chain employs TRBV7-3 and TRBJ2-2; possible D gene TRBD2, 5 bases. With 4 bases removed from V and 1 base from J, the gap between germline ends came to 13 bases. Germline-derived CDR1 and CDR2 are SGHTA and FQGTGA. There are 16 residues in the CDR3. This CDR3 is CASSSRTQVNTGELFF. The CDR3 DNA is TGTGCCAGCAGCTCCCGGACTCAAGTGAACACCGGGGAGCTGTTTTTT.

Only a few counts were recorded for this clone. The chain uses TRBV29-1 and TRBJ2-1; 13 nucleotides match TRBD2. In germline, CDR1 is SQVTM, CDR2 ANQGSEA. The CDR3 sequence is 17 residues long. Losses at the gene ends were 1 base for V and 4 bases for J; bases not matched to a gene: 7. CDR3 nucleotide sequence: TGCAGCGTTGAAGGAGGGACTAGCGGGACTTTTTACAATGAGCAGTTCTTC. Its protein product is CSVEGGTSGTFYNEQFF.

The V gene is TRBV27, the J gene TRBJ2-5, with D maybe TRBD2 (5 bases). Trimming left V 7 bases short and J 5 bases short, with 23 bases between. The CDR3 is made up of 16 amino acids. Per germline, CDR1 MNHEY and CDR2 SMNVEV (reference sequence). CDR3 protein: CASMNWGASKLETQYF. CDR3 in DNA: TGTGCCAGCATGAATTGGGGAGCCTCCAAGTTGGAGACCCAGTACTTC.

V gene TRBV6-1 combines with J gene TRBJ2-7; no clear D. This CDR3 has 14 residues. The germline CDR1 and CDR2 sequences are MNHNS and SASEGT. V lost 2 bases to trimming and J lost 6 bases, with 14 bases between them. For the CDR3, the DNA is TGTGCCAGCAGTGAACGGCGGACGGCAGGCGAGCAGTACTTC. This encodes CASSERRTAGEQYF.